This entry lists 11 T cell receptor beta chains sequenced from one sample in a study of blood T cell repertoires in COVID-19. Sequencing was performed with immunoSEQ multiplex PCR; in TCRdb, only in-frame clones are kept and a portion is missing. Among 90,000 to 95,000 clones listed, approximately 90% were seen once. Sequenced sample: peripheral blood. Source of these receptors: a woman older than 75 with active COVID-19.

The chain employs TRBV24-1 and TRBJ2-1; maybe TRBD2 (6 bases). Trimming removed 9 bases from V and 9 bases from J, with 14 bases in between. Germline V gives CDR1 KGHDR, CDR2 SFDVKD. The CDR3 runs 12 residues. The CDR3 sequence: CATGTLPGEQFF. The CDR3 coding sequence is TGTGCCACCGGGACTTTACCGGGTGAGCAGTTCTTC.

The CDR3 DNA is TGTGCCAGCAGCGACAGGGGGCGAGCTTTCTTT. Residues: CASSDRGRAFF. The V gene is TRBV5-5, the J gene TRBJ1-1; 10 bases agree with TRBD1. Germline CDR1 and CDR2: SGHKS and YYEKEE (reference sequence). With V trimmed by 4 bases and J by 10 bases, 1 base remained unmatched. This CDR3 has 11 amino acids.

In this sample, this clone turned up a few times. The rearrangement links TRBV5-5 to TRBJ2-3; 7 positions agree with TRBD2. This CDR3 region has 17 residues. With 6 bases clipped from V and 4 bases from J, the junction kept 17 bases outside the gene matches. Germline V gene lookup returns CDR1 SGHKS and CDR2 YYEKEE (reference sequence). Here the CDR3 reads CASTHPGTWAGADTQYF. Written as DNA, the CDR3 is TGTGCCAGCACCCACCCGGGGACCTGGGCGGGAGCAGATACGCAGTATTTT.

The table lists this clone with a count of one. The gene calls are TRBV28 and TRBJ1-3; D may be TRBD1 (5 bases). Germline CDR1 and CDR2: MDHEN and SYDVKM. The CDR3 spans 15 residues. V gave up 3 bases and J gave up 1 base, with 10 bases separating them. CDR3 in DNA: TGTGCCAGCAGTTTGGAGGGACGATCTGGAAACACCATATATTTT. Its translation: CASSLEGRSGNTIYF.

The chain combines TRBV29-1 with TRBJ2-2, with 7 positions matching TRBD1. CDR3 size: 14 residues. With 3 bases clipped from V and 5 bases from J, the junction kept 6 bases outside the gene matches. CDR1 and CDR2 (germline): SQVTM, ANQGSEA. In DNA form, the CDR3 reads TGCAGCGTTGATGCTGGGGGACAGACCGGGGAGCTGTTTTTT. Protein: CSVDAGGQTGELFF.

The table lists this clone with a few counts. V gene TRBV23-1 combines with J gene TRBJ1-2; maybe TRBD1 (6 bases). TRBV23-1 is placed among ORFs of uncertain function. The CDR3 runs 18 residues. Between the trimmed V and J ends, which lost 4 bases and 0 bases, there was a span of 21 bases. The CDR3 DNA follows: TGCGCCAGCAGTCGAGGGGAGACGGCAGGGGAAACTAACTATGGCTACACCTTC. It codes for CASSRGETAGETNYGYTF.

As DNA, the CDR3 is TGTGCCAGCAGCTTAGGTCAGGGGGCAATATCCTACAATGAGCAGTTCTTC. This encodes CASSLGQGAISYNEQFF. The chain recombines TRBV7-2 with TRBJ2-1, with 8 bases lining up with TRBD1. The germline V gene encodes CDR1 SGHTA and CDR2 FQGNSA. V shed 1 base and J 1 base; nucleotides not matched to a gene: 6. This CDR3 comprises 17 residues.

CDR3 nucleotides: TGCGCCAGCAGCTTGGGAGGGTCTAGTCTAGAGACCCAGTACTTC. As protein: CASSLGGSSLETQYF. V is TRBV5-1 and J is TRBJ2-5; the D gene is possibly TRBD2 (5 bases). Trimming shortened V by 0 bases and J by 4 bases, and 13 bases separated the two germline ends. Germline V gives CDR1 SGHRS, CDR2 YFSETQ. CDR3 length: 15 residues.

The chain links TRBV5-5 to TRBJ1-2, with D perhaps TRBD1 (5 bases). V was shortened by 5 bases and J by 7 bases, with 24 bases between the two germline ends. Germline V gives CDR1 SGHKS, CDR2 YYEKEE (reference sequence). CDR3 length: 16 amino acids. The CDR3 region is CASRAPGASGRGGYTF. CDR3 DNA sequence: TGTGCCAGCAGGGCGCCCGGGGCCTCCGGGCGGGGTGGCTACACCTTC.

The chain uses TRBV29-1 and TRBJ2-1, with 9 bases that match TRBD2. The CDR3 covers 14 residues. V shed 7 bases and J 7 bases; nucleotides not matched to a gene: 11. Germline values: CDR1 SQVTM, CDR2 ANQGSEA. This CDR3 is CSGGGVAGENEQFF. The CDR3 region has the DNA TGCAGCGGGGGGGGAGTAGCGGGAGAGAATGAGCAGTTCTTC.

This chain joins TRBV5-5 and TRBJ2-5; D possibly corresponds to TRBD2 (6 bases). V was pared by 2 bases and J by 2 bases, with 13 bases between. The germline CDR1 and CDR2 sequences are SGHKS and YYEKEE (reference sequence). The CDR3 contains 15 residues. The CDR3 nucleotides are TGTGCCAGCAGCTTTAATTGGGGACTGCAAGAGACCCAGTACTTC. It codes for CASSFNWGLQETQYF.